This entry concerns a single TCR beta chain. The sample is drawn from a study of blood T cells in healthy people across ages. Total RNA extraction produced at least 5.5 micrograms (per sample) for the study. The CDR3 loop spans 16 amino acids. V gave up 2 bases and J gave up 3 bases, with 13 bases separating them. Germline V gives CDR1 MNHEY, CDR2 SVGAGI. Through a sample-barcoded 5' primer and a J-beta primer mix, a second PCR was run for roughly 7 to 11 cycles. Tagging of each cDNA molecule was performed by a template-switch adaptor with 12 random nucleotides. TCRdb reprocessed the 5' RACE reads via MiXCR and lists one record per CDR3 protein. The sample has about 970,000 distinct CDR3 sequences, roughly 51% seen once.

Sequenced material: blood. The V and J genes are TRBV6-5 and TRBJ1-4; TRBD1 might be the D (5 bases). This TCR was sampled from a woman aged 55-69 years in good health. CDR3 DNA sequence: TGTGCCAGCAGTTACCTTCGGTTGGGGGCTAATGAAAAACTGTTTTTT. Its protein product is CASSYLRLGANEKLFF.